Listed here are 8 T cell receptor beta chains from one sample, sequenced in a study of beta chain features in type 1 diabetes (dated by TCRdb to the late 2010s). Library method: the immunoSEQ multiplex PCR assay. All of the isolated RNA was reverse transcribed with the High Capacity cDNA Reverse Transcription Kit, so expressed TCRB transcripts were sequenced. The clones in this table, taken by TCRdb from immuneACCESS, are in-frame only. Not every clone is retained; where verified, under half of the shortfall comes from an unresolved V gene, and the cause of the rest is unknown. This sample holds under 400,000 clones; around 12% were observed only once. Clones ranked in the top ten supply roughly 0.0097% of the sample. No cognate antigen is known for these TCRs. The paper as a whole reports these results and caveats: In all four CD4+ subsets, TCRB CDR3 length was moderately but significantly shorter in type 1 diabetes patients.

Sequencing was performed on naive CD4+ T cells from blood. The cell subset or site label of this sample denotes: true naive CD4+ T cells. The receptors were gathered from a woman aged 18-29 years with type 1 diabetes.

The chain combines TRBV29-1 with TRBJ1-1, with unresolved D. CDR3 length: 14 amino acids. Germline V gives CDR1 SQVTM, CDR2 ANQGSEA. The V end lost 1 base, the J end lost 3 bases, and 12 bases lay between the germline ends. CDR3 in amino acids: CSVEGNVLYTEAFF. The CDR3 DNA follows: TGCAGCGTTGAAGGTAACGTACTTTACACTGAAGCTTTCTTT.

This clone was detected only a few times. The rearrangement uses TRBV18 and TRBJ1-1, with D maybe TRBD1 (5 bases). V lost 5 bases and J 7 bases, leaving 14 bases between the germline ends. Germline values: CDR1 KGHSH, CDR2 LQKENI. This CDR3 is built from 13 residues. The DNA of the CDR3 is TGTGCCAGCTCATTGTATGAACAGGATGAAGCTTTCTTT. Its protein product is CASSLYEQDEAFF.

This clone was detected a few times. The chain joins TRBV11-2 to TRBJ2-2; 12 bases line up with TRBD2. Germline CDR1 is SGHAT and CDR2 is FQNNGV. V shed 4 bases, J shed 3 bases, and the junction held 3 bases outside the gene matches. CDR3 length: 16 amino acids. CDR3 nucleotide sequence: TGTGCCAGCAGCTCTAGCGGGGGGGCCGACACCGGGGAGCTGTTTTTT. Translating it yields CASSSSGGADTGELFF.

The chain uses TRBV5-4 and TRBJ2-5, with 10 bases matching TRBD2. CDR3 length: 16 residues. With 4 bases clipped from V and 4 bases from J, the junction kept 10 bases outside the gene matches. Germline lookup yields CDR1 SGHNT and CDR2 YYREEE (reference sequence). The CDR3 loop reads CASSQNPSGSPETQYF. The CDR3 DNA follows: TGTGCCAGCAGCCAGAATCCTAGCGGGAGCCCAGAGACCCAGTACTTC.

This clone was counted a few times. This chain joins TRBV29-1 and TRBJ2-1; no clear D gene. Per the germline V gene, CDR1 is SQVTM and CDR2 is ANQGSEA. The length of the CDR3 is 11 residues. V lost 3 bases and J lost 8, with 8 bases in between. In nucleotides, the CDR3 is TGCAGCGTTGAGAGGTACGATGAGCAGTTCTTC. This encodes CSVERYDEQFF.

Only a few counts were recorded for this clone. The genes are TRBV11-2 and TRBJ1-1; perhaps TRBD1 as D (5 bases). The ends were cut back, 6 bases at V and 3 bases at J, with 11 bases in the middle. The germline V gene has CDR1 SGHAT and CDR2 FQNNGV. The CDR3 contains 13 residues. CDR3 DNA: TGTGCCAGCAGTTTCAGGGATGACACTGAAGCTTTCTTT. This codes for CASSFRDDTEAFF. Full variable domain (outside the CDR3, taken from reference TRBV11-2 and TRBJ1-1): EAGVAQSPRYKIIEKRQSVAFWCNPISGHATLYWYQQILGQGPKLLIQFQNNGVVDDSQLPKDRFSAERLKGVDSTLKIQPAKLEDSAVYLCASSFRDDTEAFFGQGTRLTVV.

This clone turned up a few times. This chain connects TRBV9 to TRBJ1-1; unclear D gene. The CDR3 covers 13 residues. V was clipped by 0 bases and J by 4 bases, with 7 bases between them. Looked up from germline, CDR1 is SGDLS and CDR2 is YYNGEE. CDR3 in DNA: TGTGCCAGCAGCGTAGTATCGTCCACTGAAGCTTTCTTT. Amino acid sequence: CASSVVSSTEAFF.

This clone was seen more than once but under ten times. This chain connects TRBV5-4 to TRBJ2-1; 8 bases align to TRBD2. CDR3 length: 16 amino acids. Germline V gene lookup returns CDR1 SGHNT and CDR2 YYREEE (reference sequence). J gave up 2 bases and V 4 bases, and 8 bases lay outside the gene matches. CDR3 DNA: TGTGCCAGCAGCATTAAGTCGCGGGGGGCCTACAATGAGCAGTTCTTC. Its translation is CASSIKSRGAYNEQFF. Combining the CDR3 with reference TRBV5-4 and TRBJ2-1 gives the whole variable domain ETGVTQSPTHLIKTRGQQVTLRCSSQSGHNTVSWYQQALGQGPQFIFQYYREEENGRGNFPPRFSGLQFPNYSSELNVNALELDDSALYLCASSIKSRGAYNEQFFGPGTRLTVL.